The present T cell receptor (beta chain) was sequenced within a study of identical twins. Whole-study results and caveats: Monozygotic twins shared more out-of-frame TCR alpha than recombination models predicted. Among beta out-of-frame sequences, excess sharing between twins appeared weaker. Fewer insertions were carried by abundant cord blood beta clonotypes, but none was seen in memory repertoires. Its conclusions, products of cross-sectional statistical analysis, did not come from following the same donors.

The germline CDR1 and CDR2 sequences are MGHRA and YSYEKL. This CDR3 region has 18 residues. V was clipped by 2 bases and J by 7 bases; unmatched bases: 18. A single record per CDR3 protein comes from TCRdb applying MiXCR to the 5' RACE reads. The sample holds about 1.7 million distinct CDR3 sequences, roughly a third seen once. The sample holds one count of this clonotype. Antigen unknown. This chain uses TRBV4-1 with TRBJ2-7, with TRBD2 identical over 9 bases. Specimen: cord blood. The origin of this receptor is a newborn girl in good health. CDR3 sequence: CASSQSPSGDTSYNEQYF. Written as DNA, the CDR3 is TGCGCCAGCAGCCAAAGCCCTAGCGGGGATACCTCCTACAATGAGCAGTACTTC.